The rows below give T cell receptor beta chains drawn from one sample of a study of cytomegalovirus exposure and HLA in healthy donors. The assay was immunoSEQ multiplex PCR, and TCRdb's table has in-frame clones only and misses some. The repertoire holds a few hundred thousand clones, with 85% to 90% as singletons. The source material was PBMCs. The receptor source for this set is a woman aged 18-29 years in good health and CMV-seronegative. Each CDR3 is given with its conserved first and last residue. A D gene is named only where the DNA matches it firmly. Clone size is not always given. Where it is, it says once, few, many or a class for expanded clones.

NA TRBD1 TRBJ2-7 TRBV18 TGTGCCAGCTCAGCCGACAGGGGGTTCTACGAGCAGTACTTC CASSADRGFYEQYF
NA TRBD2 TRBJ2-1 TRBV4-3 TGCGCCAGCAGCCAAGATCGGAGCGGGGGGTCCGATGAGCAGTTCTTC CASSQDRSGGSDEQFF
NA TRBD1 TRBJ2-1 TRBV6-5 TGTGCCAGCAGTTACGGTCTGGGGCCAGGGGGTGAGCAGTTCTTC CASSYGLGPGGEQFF
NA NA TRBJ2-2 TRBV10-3 TGTGCCATCAGTGTTTTCACACAGGGGAACACCGGGGAGCTGTTTTTT CAISVFTQGNTGELFF
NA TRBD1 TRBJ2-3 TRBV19 TGTGCCAGTAGCACATCTCGGGACAGGGGGTCCGCAGATACGCAGTATTTT CASSTSRDRGSADTQYF
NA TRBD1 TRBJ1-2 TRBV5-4 TGTGCCAGCAGCCCCGGGACAGGGGGATATGGCTACACCTTC CASSPGTGGYGYTF
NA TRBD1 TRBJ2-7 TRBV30 TGTGCCTGGAGGGATGCGGCATGGGACAGGGGGATTAACGAGCAGTACTTC CAWRDAAWDRGINEQYF
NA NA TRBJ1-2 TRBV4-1 TGCGCCAGCAGCCTTAAGACGGGATCGAACTATGGCTACACCTTC CASSLKTGSNYGYTF
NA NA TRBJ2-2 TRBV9 TGTGCCAGCAGCGTAGTCTCGGGGGAGAACACCGGGGAGCTGTTTTTT CASSVVSGENTGELFF
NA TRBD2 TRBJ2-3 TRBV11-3 TGTGCCAGCAGCTCAGGGACTAGCGGGGGCACAGATACGCAGTATTTT CASSSGTSGGTDTQYF
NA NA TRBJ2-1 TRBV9 TGTGCCAGCAGCGTAATCGGGGGTACGGAGAATGAGCAGTTCTTC CASSVIGGTENEQFF
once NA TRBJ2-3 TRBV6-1 TGTGCCAGCAGTGAAGCGGACCAGGGTTATTATTACACAGATACGCAGTATTTT CASSEADQGYYYTDTQYF
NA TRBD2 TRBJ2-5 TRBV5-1 TGCGCCAGCAGCCCTTTTAGCGGGGGGGCGACTCAAGAGACCCAGTACTTC CASSPFSGGATQETQYF
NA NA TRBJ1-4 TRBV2 TGTGCCAGCAGTTACTCCGGGACACCTCAGAGTTACACTAATGAAAAACTGTTTTTT CASSYSGTPQSYTNEKLFF
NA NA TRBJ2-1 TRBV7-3 TGTGCCAGCAGCTTAAATGTTGTGGACTACTACAATGAGCAGTTCTTC CASSLNVVDYYNEQFF
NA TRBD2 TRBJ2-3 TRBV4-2 TGTGCCAGCAGCCAAGGGCTAGCGGGGGCCATCACAGATACGCAGTATTTT CASSQGLAGAITDTQYF
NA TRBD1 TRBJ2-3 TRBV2 TGTGCCAGCAATCCCCCGGGACAGGGGGCGTATACGCAGTATTTT CASNPPGQGAYTQYF
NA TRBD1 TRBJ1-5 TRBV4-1 TGCGCCAGCAGCCAAGAAGGGACAGGGGTTTATAGCAATCAGCCCCAGCATTTT CASSQEGTGVYSNQPQHF
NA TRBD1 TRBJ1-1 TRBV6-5 TGTGCCAGCAGCACACAGGGGATGTACACTGAAGCTTTCTTT CASSTQGMYTEAFF
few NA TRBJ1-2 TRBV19 TGTGCCAGTAGTCCCGGAGGCTATGGCTACACCTTC CASSPGGYGYTF
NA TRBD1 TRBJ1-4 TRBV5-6 TGTGCCAGCAGCTTGGGAGACAGGGGAGCAACTAATGAAAAACTGTTTTTT CASSLGDRGATNEKLFF
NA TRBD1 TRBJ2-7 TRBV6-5 TGTGCCAGCAGTTACACCGGGACAGAATCCTACGAGCAGTACTTC CASSYTGTESYEQYF
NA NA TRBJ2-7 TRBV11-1 TGTGCCAGCAGCTTAGGCCAGGCAATCCCCTACGAGCAGTACTTC CASSLGQAIPYEQYF
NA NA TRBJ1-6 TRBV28 TGTGCCAGCAGTTTAGACAGGTATAATTCACCCCTCCACTTT CASSLDRYNSPLHF
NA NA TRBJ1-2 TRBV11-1 TGTGCCAGCAGCTTGTCCGACCAGGGATCCTATGGCTACACCTTC CASSLSDQGSYGYTF
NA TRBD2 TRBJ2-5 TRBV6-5 TGTGCCAGCAGTTACTCCGGGGGGGGAGAGACCCAGTACTTC CASSYSGGGETQYF
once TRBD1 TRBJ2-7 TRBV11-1 TGTGCCAGCAGCTTAGCCCAGGGGGCATACGAGCAGTACTTC CASSLAQGAYEQYF
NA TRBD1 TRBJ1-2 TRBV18 TGTGCCAGCTCACCTAACACAGGGGTTCATGGCTACACCTTC CASSPNTGVHGYTF
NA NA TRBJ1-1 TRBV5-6 TGTGCCAGCAGCTTGTTCCGGGTTGGGGCAGTGAACACTGAAGCTTTCTTT CASSLFRVGAVNTEAFF
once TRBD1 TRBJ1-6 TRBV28 TGTGCCAGCAGCCTCTCGCTGGAGGGACAGCCACTCCACTTT CASSLSLEGQPLHF
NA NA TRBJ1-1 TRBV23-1 TGCGCCAGCAGCCAGATTATCACTGAAGCTTTCTTT CASSQIITEAFF
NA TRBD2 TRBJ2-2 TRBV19 TGTGCCAGTAGTGCTCCTAGCGGGGGAGGCAACATCCCCACCTACACCGGGGAGCTGTTTTTT CASSAPSGGGNIPTYTGELFF
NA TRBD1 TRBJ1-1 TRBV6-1 TGTGCCAGCACGAAGACAGGGGGCTGGAACACTGAAGCTTTCTTT CASTKTGGWNTEAFF
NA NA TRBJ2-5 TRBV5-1 TGCGCCAGCAGCGCCCGCGGGGACAGACTTCAAGAGACCCAGTACTTC CASSARGDRLQETQYF
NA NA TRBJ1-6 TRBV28 TGTGCCAGCAGTTTGCAACAGGGCCAATTTTCACCCCTCCACTTT CASSLQQGQFSPLHF
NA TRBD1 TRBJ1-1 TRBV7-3 TGTGCCAGCAGCCCCCAGGGGGCATCGAACACTGAAGCTTTCTTT CASSPQGASNTEAFF
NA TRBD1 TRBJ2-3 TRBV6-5 TGTGCCAGCAGTTACGCTTCAGGGGGAGATACGCAGTATTTT CASSYASGGDTQYF
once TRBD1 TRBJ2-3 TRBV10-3 TGTGCCATCAGTGAGTCGCGGGACAGGGTTTCTAGCACAGATACGCAGTATTTT CAISESRDRVSSTDTQYF
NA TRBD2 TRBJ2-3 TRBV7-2 TGTGCCAGCGGACTAGCGGGGGGCACAGATACGCAGTATTTT CASGLAGGTDTQYF
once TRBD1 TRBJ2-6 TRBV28 TGTGCCAGCAGTTTTTCCCCAGGACAGGTTAATACTGGGGCCAACGTCCTGACTTTC CASSFSPGQVNTGANVLTF
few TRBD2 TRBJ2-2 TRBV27 TGTGCCAGCAGTTACAGCGGGGGGGTGACCGGGGAGCTGTTTTTT CASSYSGGVTGELFF
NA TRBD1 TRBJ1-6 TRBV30 TGTGCCTGGAGCGCGGACAGGGGTGTGAATTCACCCCTCCACTTT CAWSADRGVNSPLHF
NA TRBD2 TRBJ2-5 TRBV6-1 TGTGCCACCCCGGTCGGGGGGGCGGAGACCCAGTACTTC CATPVGGAETQYF
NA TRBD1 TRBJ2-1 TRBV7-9 TGTGCCAGCAGCCCTACCGACAGGGAGCAATACAATGAGCAGTTCTTC CASSPTDREQYNEQFF
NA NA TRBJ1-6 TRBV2 TGTGCCAGCAGTGAAGGGCCAGGGCTAGGATCACCCCTCCACTTT CASSEGPGLGSPLHF
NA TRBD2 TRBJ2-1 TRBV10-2 TGCGCCAGCAGCACTAGCGGGGCTAATGAGCAGTTCTTC CASSTSGANEQFF
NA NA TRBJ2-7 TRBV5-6 TGTGCCAGCAGCTTCGGGGGAAGCGAGCAGTACTTC CASSFGGSEQYF
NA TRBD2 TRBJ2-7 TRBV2 TGTGCCAGCAGTGCGGGGCGGGGGGCCTACTACGAGCAGTACTTC CASSAGRGAYYEQYF
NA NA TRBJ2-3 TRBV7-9 TGTGCCAGCAGCTTAGAGGGGCGGTCGGCAGGGAGGAAAGATACGCAGTATTTT CASSLEGRSAGRKDTQYF
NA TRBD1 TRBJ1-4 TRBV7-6 TGTGCCAGCAGCCGGTGGGGCACAGGGGAGGCAACTAATGAAAAACTGTTTTTT CASSRWGTGEATNEKLFF
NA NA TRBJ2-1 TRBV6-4 TGTGCCAGCAGTGAAAGGGGGAACAATGAGCAGTTCTTC CASSERGNNEQFF
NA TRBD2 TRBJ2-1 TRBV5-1 TGCGCCAGCAGCTTGGATCTAGCGGGGGGCTTTAGCTCCTACAATGAGCAGTTCTTC CASSLDLAGGFSSYNEQFF
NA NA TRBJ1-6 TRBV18 TGTGCCAGCTCACCATCACGGGTTCCCGAAAATTCACCCCTCCACTTT CASSPSRVPENSPLHF
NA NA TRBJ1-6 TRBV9 TGTGCCAGCAGCGTAGGTCGGCAGGGAAATTCACCCCTCCACTTT CASSVGRQGNSPLHF